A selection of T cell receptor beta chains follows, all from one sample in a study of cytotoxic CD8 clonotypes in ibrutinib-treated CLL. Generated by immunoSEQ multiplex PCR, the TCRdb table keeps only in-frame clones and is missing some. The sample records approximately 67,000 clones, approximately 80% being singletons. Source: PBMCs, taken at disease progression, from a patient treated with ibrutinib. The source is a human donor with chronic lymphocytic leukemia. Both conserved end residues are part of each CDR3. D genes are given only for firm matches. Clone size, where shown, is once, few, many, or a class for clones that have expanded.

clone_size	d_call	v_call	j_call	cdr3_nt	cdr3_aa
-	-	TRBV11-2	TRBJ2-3	TGTGCCAGCAGCTGGTACGGGAGCACAGATACGCAGTATTTT	CASSWYGSTDTQYF
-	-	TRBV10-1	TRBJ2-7	TGCGCCAGCAGTGAGTCCCAGGAGAGCTCCTACGAGCAGTACTTC	CASSESQESSYEQYF
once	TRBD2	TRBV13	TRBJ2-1	TGTGCCAGCAGCTTGGGACTAGCGGGGTATATTAGCTCCTACAATGAGCAGTTCTTC	CASSLGLAGYISSYNEQFF
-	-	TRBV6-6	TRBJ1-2	TGTGCCAGCAGCCAGACTCTCGGCAGGGTGGTTGGCTACACCTTC	CASSQTLGRVVGYTF
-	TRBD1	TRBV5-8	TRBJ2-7	TGTGCCAGCAGGTCGCGGGACAGGGTCTACGAGCAGTACTTC	CASRSRDRVYEQYF
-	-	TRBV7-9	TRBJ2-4	TGTGCCAGCAGTCACCGCGTGGGGGCCGGCAAAAACATTCAGTACTTC	CASSHRVGAGKNIQYF
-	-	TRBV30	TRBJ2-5	TGTGCCTGGAGTGCAAGGGGCCCGGCGTCCCAGTACTTC	CAWSARGPASQYF
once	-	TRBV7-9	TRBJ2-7	TGTGCCAGCACCTCCTATCTCCCCCGCGGCGCGTACTTC	CASTSYLPRGAYF
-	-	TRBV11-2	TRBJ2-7	TGTGCCAGCAGCTTATGGGGGGACCCCTCCTACGAGCAGTACTTC	CASSLWGDPSYEQYF
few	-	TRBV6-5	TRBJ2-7	TGTGCCAGCAGTTATGGTTCCGTCGCCTACGAGCAGTACTTC	CASSYGSVAYEQYF
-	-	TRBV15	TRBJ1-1	TGTGCCACCAGCAGAGTTTCTAACACTGAAGCTTTCTTT	CATSRVSNTEAFF
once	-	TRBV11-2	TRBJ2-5	TGTGCCAGCAGAGGCAGGGCCTGGGAGACCCAGTACTTC	CASRGRAWETQYF
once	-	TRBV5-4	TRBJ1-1	TGTGCCAGCATAGGAGGAGGGACTGAAGCTTTCTTT	CASIGGGTEAFF
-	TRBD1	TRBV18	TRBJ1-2	TGTGCCAGCTCACCGGGACAGGGGATGGATGTGAGTGGCTACACCTTC	CASSPGQGMDVSGYTF
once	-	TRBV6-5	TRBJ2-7	TGTGCCAGCAGCGAAACTAGCAGGGGCGAGCAGTACTTC	CASSETSRGEQYF
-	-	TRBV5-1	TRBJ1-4	TGCGCCAGCAGCTTGGATGGACATGCAACTAATGAAAAACTGTTTTTT	CASSLDGHATNEKLFF
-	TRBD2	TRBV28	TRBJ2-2	TGTGCCAGCAGTTCTCCCCTTAGGAGCGGGGTTCCCGGGGAGCTGTTTTTT	CASSSPLRSGVPGELFF
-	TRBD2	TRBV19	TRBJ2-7	TGTGCCAGTAGCACTAGCGGGTTCGGCGAGCAGTACTTC	CASSTSGFGEQYF
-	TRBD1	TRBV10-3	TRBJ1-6	TGTGCCATCAGGACAGGGGAAGACTCACCCCTCCACTTT	CAIRTGEDSPLHF
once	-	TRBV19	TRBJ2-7	TGTGCCAGTAGTCTCTGGGCGGACTACGAGCAGTACTTC	CASSLWADYEQYF
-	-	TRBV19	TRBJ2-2	TGTGCCAGTAGTATAGCTGGGGGGGCTGGCACCGGGGAGCTGTTTTTT	CASSIAGGAGTGELFF
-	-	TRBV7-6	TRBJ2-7	TGTGCCAGCAGCCTCGGGGTCTGGACTGGGTACGAGCAGTACTTC	CASSLGVWTGYEQYF
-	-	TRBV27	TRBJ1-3	TGTGCCAGCAGGAGGGGACCCACTGGAAACACCATATATTTT	CASRRGPTGNTIYF
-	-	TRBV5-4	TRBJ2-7	TGTGCCAGCAGCAATACCGACAGGTCTTCCTACGAGCAGTACTTC	CASSNTDRSSYEQYF
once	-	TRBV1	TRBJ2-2	TGCACCAGCAGCCAAGGGGGACAGGGGTGTGGCGGGGAGCTGTTTTTT	CTSSQGGQGCGGELFF
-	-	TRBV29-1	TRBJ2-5	TGCAGCGTTCGGGGGACGAGGGGCAAAGAGACCCAGTACTTC	CSVRGTRGKETQYF